This T cell receptor (beta chain) was observed in a study of shared clonotypes between healthy human individuals. Assay used: immunoSEQ multiplex PCR; TCRdb lists only in-frame clones, some missing. Here the sample spans about 2 million clones, about 95% being singletons. Positively selected for CCR7, the CD45RO-negative cells used as naive CD8 cells excluded terminally differentiated effector memory CD45RA+ cells. The sample comprised naive CD8+ T cells sorted from blood. This clonotype was sampled from a man younger than 30 in good health.

The CDR3 protein is CASSLYVFPGANVLTF. The CDR3 region has the DNA TGTGCCAGCAGCTTGTACGTCTTCCCTGGGGCCAACGTCCTGACTTTC. V usage is TRBV5-5 and J usage is TRBJ2-6; no clear D. In germline, CDR1 is SGHKS, CDR2 YYEKEE (reference sequence). This CDR3 region has 16 residues. V was pared by 1 base and J by 2 bases, with 10 bases between.